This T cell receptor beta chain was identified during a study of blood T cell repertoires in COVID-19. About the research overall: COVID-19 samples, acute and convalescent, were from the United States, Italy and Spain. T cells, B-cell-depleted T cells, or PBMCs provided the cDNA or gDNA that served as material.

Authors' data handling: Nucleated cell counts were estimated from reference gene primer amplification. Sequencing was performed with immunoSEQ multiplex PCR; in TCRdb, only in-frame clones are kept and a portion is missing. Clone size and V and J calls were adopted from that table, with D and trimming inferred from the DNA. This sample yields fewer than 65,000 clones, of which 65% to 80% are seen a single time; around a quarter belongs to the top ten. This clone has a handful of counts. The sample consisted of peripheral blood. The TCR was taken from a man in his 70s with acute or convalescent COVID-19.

The DNA of the CDR3 is TGTGCCAGCAGCCCCCGGGGCAGGGGGTATGGCTACACCTTC. Translation gives CASSPRGRGYGYTF. The rearrangement links TRBV9 to TRBJ1-2; 7 nucleotides match TRBD1. The CDR3 extends over 14 amino acids. Germline V CDR1 and CDR2: SGDLS, YYNGEE. With V trimmed by 4 bases and J by 5 bases, 8 bases remained unmatched.